This TCR beta chain is from a study of T cells in localized non-small cell lung cancer. Study-level findings and limits: Exceeding tumor, uninvolved adjacent lung had the highest T cell clonality. As only one tumor region underwent sequencing, heterogeneity remains possible. Elevated circulating T cell density in blood was associated with longer overall survival. The appearance of a median approximately 60 of the top 100 tumor clones was seen in adjacent lung.

Assay used: immunoSEQ multiplex PCR; TCRdb lists only in-frame clones, some missing. The data show roughly 70,000 clones, around 85% seen once. Note on this clone: Its antigen is as yet unknown.

This material consisted of peripheral blood, taken before any cancer treatment. This receptor was taken from a male donor aged 60 or over with stage III squamous cell lung carcinoma.

This CDR3 reads CASSLTGTGKGYTF. CDR3 in DNA: TGCGCCAGCAGCTTGACCGGGACAGGGAAAGGCTACACCTTC. This sequence joins TRBV5-1 and TRBJ1-2; TRBD1 matches at 9 bases. Germline values: CDR1 SGHRS, CDR2 YFSETQ. The CDR3 covers 14 residues. Trimming at V came to 1 base and at J to 8 bases, leaving 6 bases not matched to a gene.